These T cell receptor beta chains were read from a single sample in a study of T cell repertoires in cytomegalovirus infection. TCRdb recomputed calls from the reads with MiXCR, one row per CDR3 protein. This table has fewer than 400,000 distinct CDR3 sequences, about a sixth appearing once. What was sequenced was PBMCs. Receptor source: a human donor in good health (CMV status not recorded). Some clones in this sample may be carry-over from other donors' samples. Both conserved end residues are part of each CDR3. The order of the fields is D gene, clone size, J gene, V gene, CDR3 DNA, CDR3 protein. D genes are given only for firm matches. Clone sizes are given selectively: once, few, many, or a class where the clone is expanded.

TRBD1	many	TRBJ2-7	TRBV28	TGTGCCAGCAGTTTACCCAGGGGGCAGGGGCTTTACTACGAGCAGTACTTC	CASSLPRGQGLYYEQYF
TRBD2	few	TRBJ2-7	TRBV6-4	TGTGCCAGCAGTGACGGCGGGGGCGAGCAGTACTTC	CASSDGGGEQYF
-	many	TRBJ2-5	TRBV7-2	TGTGCCAGCAGCTTATGGGACGTAGAGACCCAGTACTTC	CASSLWDVETQYF
-	many	TRBJ1-2	TRBV12-3/TRBV12-4	TGTGCCAGCAATCCCGGGTCGACAGCTGGCTACACCTTC	CASNPGSTAGYTF
-	few	TRBJ1-2	TRBV11-2	TGTGCCAGCAGCTTAAGTTGGGGAGGCTACACCTTC	CASSLSWGGYTF
TRBD2	many	TRBJ2-1	TRBV6-2/TRBV6-3	TGTGCCAGCAGACCAAGACTAGCGGGGAATGAGCAGTTCTTC	CASRPRLAGNEQFF
-	few	TRBJ2-7	TRBV2	TGTGCCAGCAGTGAAGTAAAGTACGAGCAGTACTTC	CASSEVKYEQYF
TRBD2	few	TRBJ2-3	TRBV20-1	TGCAGTGCTAGGGCCGGGGGAGGGACGCAGTATTTT	CSARAGGGTQYF
-	-	TRBJ2-2	TRBV28	TGTGCCAGCAGCCTCCCCCAAAACACCGGGGAGCTGTTTTTT	CASSLPQNTGELFF
-	-	TRBJ2-7	TRBV30	TGTGCCTGGAGTGTCCCCCAGGGTCTCGAGCAGTACTTC	CAWSVPQGLEQYF
-	many	TRBJ1-4	TRBV12-3/TRBV12-4	TGTGCCAGCAGTTTAAGCCACGGAGATGAAAAACTGTTTTTT	CASSLSHGDEKLFF
TRBD2	few	TRBJ2-1	TRBV11-3	TGTGCCAGCAGCTTAGATCGTTGGGGGACTAGCGGGAAAAATGAGCAGTTCTTC	CASSLDRWGTSGKNEQFF
-	-	TRBJ1-4	TRBV6-2/TRBV6-3	TGTGCCAGCAGAAGACAACGGGAAAAACTGTTTTTT	CASRRQREKLFF
-	-	TRBJ2-7	TRBV5-6	TGTGCCAGCAGCTTTATAATTCGGCGGGACGGGTCCTACGAGCAGTACTTC	CASSFIIRRDGSYEQYF
-	-	TRBJ2-1	TRBV15	TGTGCCACCAGCAGAGAGGTGTATTCCCGCCACAATGAGCAGTTCTTC	CATSREVYSRHNEQFF
-	many	TRBJ2-7	TRBV7-9	TGTGCCAGCAGTAGAGGGGGGGGCTACGAGCAGTACTTC	CASSRGGGYEQYF
-	many	TRBJ2-7	TRBV5-4	TGTGCCAGCAGCTTCCCCCAGGGATCAAATACCTACGAGCAGTACTTC	CASSFPQGSNTYEQYF
-	few	TRBJ2-7	TRBV10-3	TGTGCCATCAGAGCCGGGCCCTCCTACGAGCAGTACTTC	CAIRAGPSYEQYF
-	few	TRBJ1-1	TRBV20-1	TGCAGTGCTATGGGTTGGGCGCGGACTGAAGCTTTCTTT	CSAMGWARTEAFF
TRBD1	-	TRBJ2-5	TRBV28	TGTGCCAGCAGCTTGGCCGGGACAGGGGGGAGGTTGCAGTACTTC	CASSLAGTGGRLQYF
-	many	TRBJ2-7	TRBV4-1	TGCGCCAGCAGCGGATTACGAGGGCCTAGGATACACGAGCAGTACTTC	CASSGLRGPRIHEQYF
-	few	TRBJ2-3	TRBV7-2	TGTGCCAGCAGCTTTGCCTCGGGGGTCCCTGATACGCAGTATTTT	CASSFASGVPDTQYF
-	-	TRBJ2-7	TRBV5-1	TGCGCCAGCAGCGGCAGCTCCTACGAGCAGTACTTC	CASSGSSYEQYF
-	many	TRBJ2-7	TRBV6-5	TGTGCCAGCAGTTACTCGATGCGGGCAGCCAAATCCTACGAGCAGTACTTC	CASSYSMRAAKSYEQYF
-	-	TRBJ2-2	TRBV4-1	TGCGCCAGCAGCCAACCGAACACCGGGGAGCTGTTTTTT	CASSQPNTGELFF
-	few	TRBJ2-1	TRBV10-3	TGTGCCATCGCCTCGACTCTTTCCTACAATGAGCAGTTCTTC	CAIASTLSYNEQFF
-	-	TRBJ2-2	TRBV20-1	TGCAGTGCTAGAGTCGGGAGAAAAGTCGGGGAGCTGTTTTTT	CSARVGRKVGELFF
-	many	TRBJ2-3	TRBV12-3/TRBV12-4	TGTGCCAGCAGTTTAGAGACGCAGTATTTT	CASSLETQYF
TRBD1	many	TRBJ2-5	TRBV7-2	TGTGCCAGCAGCCCTACAGGGGGCCCACCCAGGGAGACCCAGTACTTC	CASSPTGGPPRETQYF
TRBD1	-	TRBJ1-2	TRBV5-1	TGCGCCAGCAGCTTGGAGGGACAGGGGACTCCTGGCTACACCTTC	CASSLEGQGTPGYTF
TRBD1	-	TRBJ1-3	TRBV10-3	TGTGCCATCAGTCCCTTGGGACAGCGGAACAAGGGAAACACCATATATTTT	CAISPLGQRNKGNTIYF
TRBD2	many	TRBJ2-2	TRBV7-8	TGTGCCAGCAGCTTCTTAGCTAGCGGGAGGGGCACCGGGGAGCTGTTTTTT	CASSFLASGRGTGELFF
-	many	TRBJ2-7	TRBV20-1	TGCAGCGCCCGCGGAATGGGGGACTACGAGCAGTACTTC	CSARGMGDYEQYF
-	-	TRBJ1-6	TRBV20-1	TGCAGTGCTCTAACAGGGAATTCACCCCTCCACTTT	CSALTGNSPLHF
TRBD1	many	TRBJ1-6	TRBV7-2	TGTGCCAGCAGCTTAGGAAGGGACAGATCATCACCCCTCCACTTT	CASSLGRDRSSPLHF
TRBD2	few	TRBJ2-2	TRBV5-4	TGTGCCAGCAGCTCTGGCCAGCAGCGGGGCACCGGGGAGCTGTTTTTT	CASSSGQQRGTGELFF
TRBD1	few	TRBJ2-5	TRBV7-6	TGTGCCAGCAGCCTAACCGGGACAGGGGAAGAGACCCAGTACTTC	CASSLTGTGEETQYF
TRBD2	-	TRBJ2-1	TRBV2	TGTGCCAGCAGTAAGGGGACTACTTTCTCCCACAATGAGCAGTTCTTC	CASSKGTTFSHNEQFF
-	many	TRBJ2-1	TRBV6-4	TGTGCCAGCAGTGACTATTTCGGCAATGAGCAGTTCTTC	CASSDYFGNEQFF
-	few	TRBJ2-6	TRBV27	TGTGCCAGCAGTTTGAACAGCGCGATGACTGGGGCCAACGTCCTGACTTTC	CASSLNSAMTGANVLTF
-	-	TRBJ2-1	TRBV6-6	TGTGCCAGCAGCAAACCAACGGGGAATGAGCAGTTCTTC	CASSKPTGNEQFF
-	-	TRBJ2-2	TRBV2	TGTGCCTCTAGACAGGCGGTTTCGAACACCGGGGAGCTGTTTTTT	CASRQAVSNTGELFF
-	few	TRBJ1-1	TRBV23-1	TGCGCCAGCAGTCAATCTAGAGGGGACACTGAAGCTTTCTTT	CASSQSRGDTEAFF
TRBD1	many	TRBJ2-3	TRBV10-3	TGTGCCAAGACAGGGGGGTCGACAGATACGCAGTATTTT	CAKTGGSTDTQYF
TRBD2	-	TRBJ2-3	TRBV5-6	TGTGCCAGCAGCTCGACTAGCGGTACGCAGTATTTT	CASSSTSGTQYF
TRBD1	-	TRBJ2-1	TRBV10-3	TGTGCCCTCTCCGGGACAGGGGTGTCATATGAGCAGTTCTTC	CALSGTGVSYEQFF
TRBD2	-	TRBJ2-7	TRBV19	TGTGCCAGTAGGAAGAGGCCATTATCGGTTAGCGGGAGCTACGAGCAGTACTTC	CASRKRPLSVSGSYEQYF
-	-	TRBJ2-2	TRBV28	TGTGCCAGCAGTTTAGGCTTGTTGGCCACCGGGGAGCTGTTTTTT	CASSLGLLATGELFF
-	-	TRBJ2-7	TRBV3-1	TGTGCCAGCAGCCCTCGACCGGGGCCATACGAGCAGTACTTC	CASSPRPGPYEQYF
-	many	TRBJ2-1	TRBV12-5	TGTGCTAGTGGGCCCGGACGGATAAATTACAATGAGCAGTTCTTC	CASGPGRINYNEQFF
-	-	TRBJ1-1	TRBV12-3/TRBV12-4	TGTGCCAGCAGTCCTACAGAGTACTCTGAAGCTTTCTTT	CASSPTEYSEAFF
-	-	TRBJ1-5	TRBV7-8	TGTGCCAGCAGCTTAGAGGCGGGTCTCCCGCAGCCCCAGCATTTT	CASSLEAGLPQPQHF
TRBD2	-	TRBJ2-3	TRBV5-1	TGCGCCAGCAGCTTGTTCCCAGCGGGGGGCACAGATACGCAGTATTTT	CASSLFPAGGTDTQYF
TRBD2	few	TRBJ2-3	TRBV4-3	TGCGCCAGCAGCCAAGGACTAGCGGGAGATGGTACAGATACGCAGTATTTT	CASSQGLAGDGTDTQYF
-	-	TRBJ2-5	TRBV20-1	TGCAGTGCTAGAGATCCCGACGGAAAAGAGACCCAGTACTTC	CSARDPDGKETQYF
TRBD2	-	TRBJ2-1	TRBV9	TGTGCCAGCAGGAGCGGGAGGCACCCCTACAATGAGCAGTTCTTC	CASRSGRHPYNEQFF
-	few	TRBJ2-7	TRBV10-3	TGTGCCATCAGTGAGGGGGAATACATATACGAGCAGTACTTC	CAISEGEYIYEQYF
-	-	TRBJ1-5	TRBV5-1	TGCGCCAGCCAAGACCTCTCCAGGGCCGGACCAAATAGCAATCAGCCCCAGCATTTT	CASQDLSRAGPNSNQPQHF
-	-	TRBJ2-7	TRBV10-3	TGTGCCATCCAGGGCGGTTTCCCCTACGAGCAGTACTTC	CAIQGGFPYEQYF
-	many	TRBJ2-3	TRBV7-2	TGTGCCAGCAGCTTAGATATTAAACGCACAGATACGCAGTATTTT	CASSLDIKRTDTQYF